The present T cell receptor (beta chain) was sequenced within a study of OX40 agonist ivuxolimab in advanced cancers. Produced via immunoSEQ multiplex PCR; TCRdb's table is partial and in-frame only. The profile shows some 80,000 clones, over 85% of them singletons. The V gene end was trimmed by 0 bases and the J gene end by 2 bases; junction bases not matched to a gene: 3. The CDR3 runs 15 residues. Looked up from germline, CDR1 is MNHEY and CDR2 is SVGAGI. Sequenced here: CD4+ or CD8+ T cells sorted from blood, sampled in a trial of the OX40 agonist ivuxolimab. The genes are TRBV6-5 and TRBJ1-1, with 7 positions matching TRBD1. The receptor's source is an adult with an advanced solid tumor such as melanoma, head and neck, liver or kidney cancer. CDR3 sequence: CASSYSGGVNTEAFF. The CDR3 DNA reads as TGTGCCAGCAGTTACTCAGGGGGCGTTAACACTGAAGCTTTCTTT.